These T cell receptor beta chains were read from a single sample in a study of CD8 T cells in Susac syndrome. TCRdb called the immunoSEQ multiplex PCR reads again in MiXCR, with one record for every CDR3 protein. The sample shows 70,000 to 85,000 distinct CDR3 sequences, around 96% of them seen only once. The source material was CD8+ T cells from PBMCs. These receptors were taken from a human donor with Susac syndrome. The CDR3 runs from the conserved cysteine through the conserved F or W. The order of the fields is clone size, J gene, CDR3 length, D gene, V gene, CDR3 protein, CDR3 DNA. D genes are given only for firm matches. The size field is filled for only some rows; it gives once, few, many or a size class.

size: -
J: TRBJ2-7
length: 13
D: -
V: TRBV30
CDR3: CASTGTAQHEQYF
DNA: TGTGCCTCCACCGGGACCGCACAACACGAGCAGTACTTC

size: -
J: TRBJ1-2
length: 14
D: -
V: TRBV7-9
CDR3: CASSLFSPPYGYTF
DNA: TGTGCCAGCAGCTTATTCAGCCCCCCTTATGGCTACACCTTC

size: -
J: TRBJ1-2
length: 16
D: -
V: TRBV4-3
CDR3: CASSQDGDGDNYGYTF
DNA: TGCGCCAGCAGCCAAGATGGGGACGGAGATAACTATGGCTACACCTTC

size: -
J: TRBJ2-3
length: 16
D: -
V: TRBV7-9
CDR3: CASSPNSPTRADTQYF
DNA: TGTGCCAGCAGCCCCAATAGCCCGACTAGAGCAGATACGCAGTATTTT

size: -
J: TRBJ2-5
length: 16
D: -
V: TRBV7-9
CDR3: CASSLALEVGGETQYF
DNA: TGTGCCAGCAGCTTAGCGTTAGAGGTTGGCGGAGAGACCCAGTACTTC

size: -
J: TRBJ2-7
length: 14
D: -
V: TRBV7-9
CDR3: CASSHTEGPYEQYF
DNA: TGTGCCAGCAGCCATACAGAGGGACCCTACGAGCAGTACTTC

size: -
J: TRBJ2-2
length: 14
D: TRBD1
V: TRBV24-1
CDR3: CATGGQTDTGELFF
DNA: TGTGCCACCGGGGGACAGACGGACACCGGGGAGCTGTTTTTT

size: -
J: TRBJ1-5
length: 13
D: -
V: TRBV15
CDR3: CATSPLRGQPQHF
DNA: TGTGCCACCAGCCCCCTCCGGGGGCAGCCCCAGCATTTT

size: -
J: TRBJ2-5
length: 14
D: TRBD1
V: TRBV29-1
CDR3: CSVVPDRGRETQYF
DNA: TGCAGCGTTGTTCCCGACAGGGGGCGAGAGACCCAGTACTTC

size: -
J: TRBJ2-1
length: 11
D: -
V: TRBV6-2/TRBV6-3
CDR3: CASFEGNEQFF
DNA: TGTGCCAGCTTCGAGGGGAATGAGCAGTTCTTC

size: -
J: TRBJ1-2
length: 15
D: -
V: TRBV9
CDR3: CASSLQTDTFDGYTF
DNA: TGTGCCAGCAGCTTACAGACTGACACTTTTGATGGCTACACCTTC

size: -
J: TRBJ2-1
length: 14
D: TRBD1
V: TRBV27
CDR3: CASSAGTGGYEQFF
DNA: TGTGCCAGCAGTGCGGGGACAGGGGGCTATGAGCAGTTCTTC

size: once
J: TRBJ2-5
length: 12
D: -
V: TRBV20-1
CDR3: CSASAAQETQYF
DNA: TGCAGTGCTAGTGCCGCGCAAGAGACCCAGTACTTC

size: -
J: TRBJ1-5
length: 19
D: -
V: TRBV12-3/TRBV12-4
CDR3: CASRPGRGSLGRGNQPQHF
DNA: TGTGCCAGCAGACCCGGTCGGGGGTCCCTAGGTCGGGGCAATCAGCCCCAGCATTTT

size: -
J: TRBJ2-3
length: 16
D: -
V: TRBV7-9
CDR3: CASSPPSRGLTDTQYF
DNA: TGTGCCAGCAGCCCCCCGTCGCGGGGCTTGACAGATACGCAGTATTTT

size: -
J: TRBJ2-7
length: 17
D: TRBD2
V: TRBV6-2/TRBV6-3
CDR3: CASSHRRLSGNSYEQYF
DNA: TGTGCCAGCAGTCACCGCCGTTTAAGCGGGAACTCCTACGAGCAGTACTTC

size: -
J: TRBJ2-1
length: 13
D: -
V: TRBV20-1
CDR3: CSARVPGTGEQFF
DNA: TGCAGTGCCCGGGTCCCGGGGACGGGGGAGCAGTTCTTC

size: once
J: TRBJ2-1
length: 15
D: TRBD1
V: TRBV6-5
CDR3: CASSYFRGSYNEQFF
DNA: TGTGCCAGCAGTTACTTCAGGGGGTCTTACAATGAGCAGTTCTTC

size: -
J: TRBJ2-1
length: 15
D: -
V: TRBV27
CDR3: CASGWGRSSYNEQFF
DNA: TGTGCCAGCGGCTGGGGACGGAGCTCCTACAATGAGCAGTTCTTC

size: -
J: TRBJ1-1
length: 13
D: -
V: TRBV9
CDR3: CASSPLSDTEAFF
DNA: TGTGCCAGCAGCCCCCTTTCGGACACTGAAGCTTTCTTT

size: -
J: TRBJ1-3
length: 15
D: -
V: TRBV29-1
CDR3: CSVEDPRTSGNTIYF
DNA: TGCAGCGTTGAAGATCCACGGACCTCTGGAAACACCATATATTTT

size: -
J: TRBJ2-3
length: 15
D: TRBD2
V: TRBV6-2/TRBV6-3
CDR3: CASSGLAGSTDTQYF
DNA: TGTGCCAGCAGCGGACTAGCGGGGTCTACAGATACGCAGTATTTT

size: -
J: TRBJ2-7
length: 15
D: -
V: TRBV18
CDR3: CASSPADAPFYEQYF
DNA: TGTGCCAGCTCACCTGCGGACGCGCCGTTCTACGAGCAGTACTTC

size: -
J: TRBJ2-7
length: 17
D: TRBD2
V: TRBV20-1
CDR3: CSARSPGLAGILDEQYF
DNA: TGCAGTGCTAGATCCCCGGGACTAGCGGGAATTCTAGACGAGCAGTACTTC

size: -
J: TRBJ2-3
length: 13
D: -
V: TRBV20-1
CDR3: CSARRDRADTQYF
DNA: TGCAGTGCCAGGCGCGACCGTGCGGATACGCAGTATTTT

size: -
J: TRBJ1-1
length: 11
D: -
V: TRBV29-1
CDR3: CSAGMNTEAFF
DNA: TGCAGCGCTGGCATGAACACTGAAGCTTTCTTT

size: -
J: TRBJ2-6
length: 16
D: TRBD1
V: TRBV4-3
CDR3: CATSQGMGSGANVLTF
DNA: TGCGCCACCTCACAGGGGATGGGGTCTGGGGCCAACGTCCTGACTTTC

size: few
J: TRBJ2-5
length: 11
D: -
V: TRBV30
CDR3: CAWSKGRGPHF
DNA: TGTGCCTGGAGTAAGGGCAGGGGACCACACTTC

size: -
J: TRBJ2-5
length: 17
D: TRBD2
V: TRBV15
CDR3: CATSRELAGGLQETQYF
DNA: TGTGCCACCAGCAGAGAACTAGCGGGAGGCTTACAAGAGACCCAGTACTTC

size: few
J: TRBJ2-1
length: 14
D: TRBD2
V: TRBV13
CDR3: CARTSGRTYNEQFF
DNA: TGTGCCAGAACTAGCGGGAGGACCTACAATGAGCAGTTCTTC

size: -
J: TRBJ2-1
length: 14
D: -
V: TRBV29-1
CDR3: CSVEGVGAKNEQFF
DNA: TGCAGCGTGGAAGGTGTGGGGGCGAAGAATGAGCAGTTCTTC

size: -
J: TRBJ2-7
length: 14
D: -
V: TRBV28
CDR3: CASSSGVSSYEQYF
DNA: TGTGCCAGCAGTTCCGGGGTGAGTTCCTACGAGCAGTACTTC

size: -
J: TRBJ1-1
length: 14
D: -
V: TRBV7-2
CDR3: CASSFGDRNTEAFF
DNA: TGTGCCAGCAGCTTCGGAGACAGGAACACTGAAGCTTTCTTT

size: -
J: TRBJ1-5
length: 12
D: -
V: TRBV29-1
CDR3: CSVAREGQPQHF
DNA: TGCAGCGTTGCCAGGGAGGGACAGCCCCAGCATTTT

size: once
J: TRBJ2-1
length: 12
D: -
V: TRBV12-5
CDR3: CASGHDPGRQFF
DNA: TGTGCTAGTGGTCATGACCCGGGTCGGCAGTTCTTC

size: -
J: TRBJ2-7
length: 14
D: TRBD1
V: TRBV5-4
CDR3: CASSRDRAYYEQYF
DNA: TGTGCCAGCAGCCGGGACAGGGCCTACTACGAGCAGTACTTC

size: -
J: TRBJ2-3
length: 15
D: TRBD2
V: TRBV5-4
CDR3: CASNLKREDTDTQYF
DNA: TGTGCCAGCAACCTAAAGCGGGAGGACACAGATACGCAGTATTTT

size: -
J: TRBJ2-1
length: 15
D: TRBD2
V: TRBV6-2/TRBV6-3
CDR3: CASSSPSGSYNEQFF
DNA: TGTGCCAGCAGTTCCCCTAGCGGGAGCTACAATGAGCAGTTCTTC

size: -
J: TRBJ1-2
length: 13
D: -
V: TRBV27
CDR3: CASSFYNNYGYTF
DNA: TGTGCCAGCAGCTTTTACAACAACTATGGCTACACCTTC

size: -
J: TRBJ2-2
length: 13
D: TRBD1
V: TRBV29-1
CDR3: CSATGGRTGELFF
DNA: TGCAGCGCTACAGGGGGCCGGACCGGGGAGCTGTTTTTT

size: -
J: TRBJ2-3
length: 14
D: -
V: TRBV18
CDR3: CASSPVDSSDTQYF
DNA: TGTGCCAGCTCACCGGTCGACAGTTCAGATACGCAGTATTTT

size: -
J: TRBJ1-1
length: 15
D: -
V: TRBV6-2/TRBV6-3
CDR3: CASRPLGVRNTEAFF
DNA: TGTGCCAGCAGGCCCCTAGGGGTGAGGAACACTGAAGCTTTCTTT